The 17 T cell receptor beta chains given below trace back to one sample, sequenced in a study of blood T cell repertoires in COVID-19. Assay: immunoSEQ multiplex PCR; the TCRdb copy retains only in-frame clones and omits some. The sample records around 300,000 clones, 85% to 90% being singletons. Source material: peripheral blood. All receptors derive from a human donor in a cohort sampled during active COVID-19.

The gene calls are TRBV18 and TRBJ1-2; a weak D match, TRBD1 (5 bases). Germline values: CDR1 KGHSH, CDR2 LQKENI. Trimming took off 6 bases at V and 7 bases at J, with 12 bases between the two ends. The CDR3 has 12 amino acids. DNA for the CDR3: TGTGCCAGCTCGCTGACAGTCGCTGGCTACACCTTC. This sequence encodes CASSLTVAGYTF.

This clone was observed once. This CDR3 reads CASSSGGQIQIPGYTF. The CDR3 coding sequence is TGTGCCAGCAGCTCCGGGGGACAGATACAAATTCCGGGCTACACCTTC. V gene TRBV7-9 combines with J gene TRBJ1-2; 7 nucleotides agree with TRBD1. The CDR3 runs 16 residues. CDR1 and CDR2 from the germline V gene are SEHNR and FQNEAQ (reference sequence). J was trimmed by 8 bases and V by 4 bases; bases with no gene match: 16.

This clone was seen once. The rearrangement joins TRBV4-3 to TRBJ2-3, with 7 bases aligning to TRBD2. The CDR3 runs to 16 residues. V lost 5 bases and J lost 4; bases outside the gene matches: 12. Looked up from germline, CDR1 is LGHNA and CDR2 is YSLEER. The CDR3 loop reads CASSKNGPGGADTQYF. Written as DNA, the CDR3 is TGCGCCAGCAGCAAAAACGGGCCGGGAGGAGCAGATACGCAGTATTTT.

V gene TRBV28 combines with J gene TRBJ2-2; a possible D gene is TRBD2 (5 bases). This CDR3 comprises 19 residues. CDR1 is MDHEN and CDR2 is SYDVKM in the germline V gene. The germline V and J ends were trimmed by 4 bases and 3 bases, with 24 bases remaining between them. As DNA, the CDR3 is TGTGCCAGCAGTTCCCTTTACCTTGGAGCGGAAGTATACACCGGGGAGCTGTTTTTT. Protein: CASSSLYLGAEVYTGELFF. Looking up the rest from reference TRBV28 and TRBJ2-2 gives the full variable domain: DVKVTQSSRYLVKRTGEKVFLECVQDMDHENMFWYRQDPGLGLRLIYFSYDVKMKEKGDIPEGYSVSREKKERFSLILESASTNQTSMYLCASSSLYLGAEVYTGELFFGEGSRLTVL.

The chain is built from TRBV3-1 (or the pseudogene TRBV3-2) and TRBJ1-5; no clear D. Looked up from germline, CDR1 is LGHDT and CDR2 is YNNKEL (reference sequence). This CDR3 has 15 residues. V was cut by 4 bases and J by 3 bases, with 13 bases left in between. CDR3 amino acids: CASSPRLTVNQPQHF. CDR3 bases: TGTGCCAGCAGCCCGCGACTCACGGTCAATCAGCCCCAGCATTTT.

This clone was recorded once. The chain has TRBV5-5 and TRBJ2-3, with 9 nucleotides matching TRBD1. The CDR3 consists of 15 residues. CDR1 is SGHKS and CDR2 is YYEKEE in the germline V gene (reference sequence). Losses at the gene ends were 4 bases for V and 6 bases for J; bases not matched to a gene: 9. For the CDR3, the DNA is TGTGCCAGCAGCGGGTTGGACAGGGGTGAGGATACGCAGTATTTT. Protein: CASSGLDRGEDTQYF.

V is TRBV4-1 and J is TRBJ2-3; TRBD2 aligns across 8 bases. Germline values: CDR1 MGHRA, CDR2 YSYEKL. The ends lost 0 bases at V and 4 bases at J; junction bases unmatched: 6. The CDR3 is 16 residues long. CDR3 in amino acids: CASSQDPSGRSDTQYF. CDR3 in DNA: TGCGCCAGCAGCCAAGATCCCAGCGGGAGATCAGATACGCAGTATTTT.

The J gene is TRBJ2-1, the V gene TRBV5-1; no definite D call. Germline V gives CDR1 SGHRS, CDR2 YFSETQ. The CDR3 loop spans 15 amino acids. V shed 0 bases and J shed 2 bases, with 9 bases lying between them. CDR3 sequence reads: CASSLALLPYNEQFF. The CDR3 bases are TGCGCCAGCAGCTTGGCCCTGCTACCCTACAATGAGCAGTTCTTC. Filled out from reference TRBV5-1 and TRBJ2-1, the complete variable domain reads KAGVTQTPRYLIKTRGQQVTLSCSPISGHRSVSWYQQTPGQGLQFLFEYFSETQRNKGNFPGRFSGRQFSNSRSEMNVSTLELGDSALYLCASSLALLPYNEQFFGPGTRLTVL.

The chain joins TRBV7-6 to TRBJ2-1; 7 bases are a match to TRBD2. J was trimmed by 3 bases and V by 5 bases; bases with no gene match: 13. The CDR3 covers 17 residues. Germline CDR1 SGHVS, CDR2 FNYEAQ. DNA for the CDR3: TGTGCCAGCAGCCCTAGACTAGCCCAAGTGGGCTACAATGAGCAGTTCTTC. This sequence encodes CASSPRLAQVGYNEQFF.

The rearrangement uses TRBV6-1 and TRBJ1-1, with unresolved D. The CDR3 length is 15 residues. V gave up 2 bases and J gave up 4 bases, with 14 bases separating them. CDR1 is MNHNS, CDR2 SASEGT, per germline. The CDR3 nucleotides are TGTGCCAGCAGTGAAACCCCCCAGGCGGGCACTGAAGCTTTCTTT. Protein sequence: CASSETPQAGTEAFF.

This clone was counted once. CDR3 residues: CASSQPPSGHSSYEQYF. The DNA for the CDR3 is TGCGCCAGCAGCCAACCTCCTAGCGGACACAGCTCCTACGAGCAGTACTTC. V usage is TRBV4-1 and J usage is TRBJ2-7; 7 bases agree with TRBD2. Losses at the gene ends were 2 bases for V and 0 bases for J; bases not matched to a gene: 10. In germline, CDR1 is MGHRA, CDR2 YSYEKL. CDR3 size: 17 residues.

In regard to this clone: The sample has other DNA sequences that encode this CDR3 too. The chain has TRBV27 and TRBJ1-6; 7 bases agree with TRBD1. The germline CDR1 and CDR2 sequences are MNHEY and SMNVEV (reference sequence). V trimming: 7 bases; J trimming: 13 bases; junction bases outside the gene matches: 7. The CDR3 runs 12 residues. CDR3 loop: CASTDRVSPLHF. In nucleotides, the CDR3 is TGTGCCAGCACCGACAGGGTTTCGCCCCTCCACTTT.

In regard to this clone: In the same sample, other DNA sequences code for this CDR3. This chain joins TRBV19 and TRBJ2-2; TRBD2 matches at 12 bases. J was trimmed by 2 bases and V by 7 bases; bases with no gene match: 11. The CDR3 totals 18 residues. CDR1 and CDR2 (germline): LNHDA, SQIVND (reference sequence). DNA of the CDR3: TGTGCCAGTACCCCCCGCCTAGCGGGAGGGCCTAACACCGGGGAGCTGTTTTTT. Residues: CASTPRLAGGPNTGELFF.

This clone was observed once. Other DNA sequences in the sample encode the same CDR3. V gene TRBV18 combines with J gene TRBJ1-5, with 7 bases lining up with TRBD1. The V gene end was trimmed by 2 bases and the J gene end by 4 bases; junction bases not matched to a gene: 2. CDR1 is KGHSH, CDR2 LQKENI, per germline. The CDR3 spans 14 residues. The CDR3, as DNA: TGTGCCAGCTCACCAGGCAGGGGGAATCAGCCCCAGCATTTT. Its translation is CASSPGRGNQPQHF.

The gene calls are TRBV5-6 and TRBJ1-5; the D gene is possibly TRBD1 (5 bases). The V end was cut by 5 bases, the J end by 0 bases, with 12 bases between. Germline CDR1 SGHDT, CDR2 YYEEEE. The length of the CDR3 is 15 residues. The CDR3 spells CASSPRQYSNQPQHF. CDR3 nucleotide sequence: TGTGCCAGCAGTCCCCGACAGTATAGCAATCAGCCCCAGCATTTT.

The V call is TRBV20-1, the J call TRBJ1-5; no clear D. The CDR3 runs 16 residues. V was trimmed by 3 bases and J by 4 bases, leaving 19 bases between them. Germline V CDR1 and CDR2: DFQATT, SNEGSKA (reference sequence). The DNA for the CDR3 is TGCAGTGCTAGTCTCGCCCCCCGATCCGCGAATCAGCCCCAGCATTTT. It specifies CSASLAPRSANQPQHF.

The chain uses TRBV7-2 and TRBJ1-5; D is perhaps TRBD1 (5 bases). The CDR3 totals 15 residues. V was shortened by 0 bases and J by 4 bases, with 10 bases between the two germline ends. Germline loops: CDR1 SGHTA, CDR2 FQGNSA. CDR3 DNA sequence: TGTGCCAGCAGCTTAGCCCGGGGGGGGAATCAGCCCCAGCATTTT. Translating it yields CASSLARGGNQPQHF.